Below, 5 T cell receptor beta chains from the same sample are listed, as sequenced in a study of breast tumors, draining lymph nodes, adjacent tissues. TCRdb reprocessed the multiplex PCR reads via MiXCR and lists one record per CDR3 protein. Of approximately 230,000 distinct CDR3 sequences in the sample, nearly 35% were seen once. Axillary draining lymph nodes of breast cancer patients supplied the node samples. The sequenced sample was axillary lymph node tissue. The origin of the receptors is a female donor with breast cancer. Some clones in this sample may be carry-over from other donors' samples.

This clonotype was seen ten or more times. The gene calls are TRBV4-2 and TRBJ1-5, with 10 nucleotides matching TRBD1. Germline values: CDR1 LGHNA, CDR2 YNFKEQ. This CDR3 contains 18 residues. The V and J ends lost 4 bases and 6 bases, in that order; junction bases with no gene match: 15. This CDR3 reads CASSPISAAGTGVQPQHF. In DNA, the CDR3 is TGTGCCAGCAGCCCTATTAGCGCTGCCGGGACAGGGGTTCAGCCCCAGCATTTT.

In this sample, this clonotype turned up once. The chain links TRBV14 to TRBJ2-7; TRBD2 is a possible D gene (5 bases). The CDR3 has 16 amino acids. Trimming stripped 0 bases from V and 7 bases from J, with 19 bases between. CDR1 is SGHDN, CDR2 FVKESK, per germline. The DNA for the CDR3 is TGTGCCAGCAGCCAAGAGGGCGGGCCGAACACCGGGGAGCAGTACTTC. Its translation: CASSQEGGPNTGEQYF.

This clonotype has at least ten counts. V usage is TRBV20-1 and J usage is TRBJ1-2; TRBD1 is a possible D gene (6 bases). V was shortened by 6 bases and J by 3 bases, with 14 bases between the two germline ends. The CDR3 runs 13 residues. CDR1 and CDR2 (germline): DFQATT, SNEGSKA (reference sequence). CDR3 loop: CSATNRDDYGYTF. CDR3 nucleotides: TGCAGTGCAACTAACAGGGATGACTATGGCTACACCTTC.

A few counts support this clonotype. DNA of the CDR3: TGTGCCAGCAGCTTAGCGTCTGGAGTGGTCCGGGCCAAAAACATTCAGTACTTC. It is translated as CASSLASGVVRAKNIQYF. The chain recombines TRBV7-8 with TRBJ2-4, with D uncertain. Germline lookup yields CDR1 SGHVS and CDR2 FQNEAQ. The CDR3 contains 18 residues. V was cut by 0 bases and J by 1 base, with 16 bases left in between. The full variable domain, in which reference TRBV7-8 and TRBJ2-4 provide the parts outside the CDR3, is GAGVSQSPRYKVAKRGQDVALRCDPISGHVSLFWYQQALGQGPEFLTYFQNEAQLDKSGLPSDRFFAERPEGSVSTLKIQRTQQEDSAVYLCASSLASGVVRAKNIQYFGAGTRLSVL.

This clonotype has a count of ten or more. The chain combines TRBV5-1 with TRBJ1-5; D unresolved. With 1 base removed from V and 0 bases from J, the gap between germline ends came to 8 bases. The germline gives CDR1 SGHRS, CDR2 YFSETQ. The CDR3 is made up of 15 amino acids. The CDR3, as DNA: TGCGCCAGCAGCTTGAACGTCGGTAGCAATCAGCCCCAGCATTTT. This gives the protein CASSLNVGSNQPQHF.